A single sample is the source of the 3 T cell receptor beta chains below, sequenced in a study of CD8 T cells in ankylosing spondylitis. One entry per CDR3 protein results from TCRdb running MiXCR on the 5' RACE reads. The sample has 100,000 to 150,000 distinct CDR3 sequences; approximately 15% are singletons. The sequenced sample was blood, either unsorted or a sorted T cell fraction (not recorded which). The receptors were gathered from a female donor with ankylosing spondylitis or in good health (not recorded which).

CDR3 in DNA: TGTGCCAGTAGGGGAGGAGCGGGGGCTAATGAGCAGTTCTTC. The encoded protein is CASRGGAGANEQFF. The rearrangement links TRBV19 to TRBJ2-1; TRBD2 agrees at 8 bases. Unmatched junction bases numbered 8, after V lost 6 bases and J lost 7 bases. Germline V gene sequence: CDR1 LNHDA, CDR2 SQIVND (reference sequence). This CDR3 region has 14 residues.

This clonotype occurred a few times. The junction does not match germline at one end; this may be a read error. V is TRBV5-1 and J is TRBJ2-1; 8 bases fit TRBD2. In germline, CDR1 is SGHRS, CDR2 YFSETQ. This CDR3 contains 11 residues. CDR3 DNA sequence: TGCGCCAGCAGCTCCGGGACTAGGCCCTATTTC. Translation: CASSSGTRPYF.

In this sample, this clonotype turned up a few times. CDR3 coding DNA: TGTGCCAGCAGCCCGCCAAACAGTGATACGCAGTATTTT. Protein product: CASSPPNSDTQYF. This chain connects TRBV7-2 to TRBJ2-3; D unresolved. Germline loops: CDR1 SGHTA, CDR2 FQGNSA. This CDR3 has 13 amino acids. V was cut by 5 bases and J by 6 bases, with 12 bases left in between.